The 30 T cell receptor beta chains below were found in one sample sequenced in a study of T cells in Graves' hyperthyroidism and ophthalmopathy. TCR beta CDR3 regions were amplified from RNA. During a first-round RT-PCR of the TCR CDR3, the HTBI primer set was used. One entry per CDR3 protein, called by TCRdb with MiXCR from the multiplex PCR reads. The sample includes almost 500,000 distinct CDR3 sequences, 22% seen only once; the top ten take about 49%. Input material: blood. All receptors come from a woman in her seventies with Graves' ophthalmopathy.

Worth noting for this clonotype: Just one base apart from a much larger clone, this may be a read error. J is TRBJ2-1 and V is TRBV2; TRBD2 might be the D (6 bases). The CDR3 runs 16 residues. Germline loops: CDR1 SNHLY, CDR2 FYNNEI. The CDR3 DNA reads TGTGCCGGCAGTCCGGAGGGCGACTTCTCCTACAATGAGCAGTTCTTC. It codes for CAGSPEGDFSYNEQFF.

This clonotype came up many times. The chain carries TRBV5-1 and TRBJ1-1, with D possibly being TRBD1 (6 bases). The CDR3 spans 14 residues. V was cut by 0 bases and J by 6 bases, with 12 bases left in between. Germline CDR1 reads SGHRS; CDR2 reads YFSETQ. Here the CDR3 DNA reads TGCGCCAGCAGCTTGGACAGGGTTGGGGCTGAAGCTTTCTTT. This gives the protein CASSLDRVGAEAFF.

V gene TRBV6-1 combines with J gene TRBJ1-1, with a possible D match to TRBD1 (6 bases). V lost 1 base, J lost 11 bases, and 14 bases lay in between. The CDR3 consists of 13 residues. Germline CDR1 MNHNS, CDR2 SASEGT. CDR3 in amino acids: CASSEGTAFGAFF. CDR3 in DNA: TGTGCCAGCAGTGAAGGGACAGCCTTTGGGGCTTTCTTT.

The chain couples TRBV19 to TRBJ1-2; no definite D call. Germline-derived CDR1 and CDR2 are LNHDA and SQIVND (reference sequence). The germline V and J ends were trimmed by 7 bases and 2 bases, with 11 bases remaining between them. The CDR3 totals 13 residues. In nucleotides, the CDR3 is TGTGCCAGTACTCCTCCGAGAAACTATGGCTACACCTTC. It codes for CASTPPRNYGYTF.

The chain joins TRBV19 to TRBJ1-1, with TRBD1 as a possible D gene (6 bases). CDR3 size: 13 residues. CDR1 and CDR2 (germline): LNHDA, SQIVND (reference sequence). V was clipped by 6 bases and J by 6 bases, with 14 bases between them. In DNA form, the CDR3 reads TGTGCCAGTAGAGCACAGGGACTTGCTGAAGCTTTCTTT. Encoded protein: CASRAQGLAEAFF.

This clonotype was counted many times. The genes are TRBV28 and TRBJ1-3, with D possibly TRBD1 on 5 matching bases. Germline-derived CDR1 and CDR2 are MDHEN and SYDVKM. This CDR3 region has 13 residues. Trimming shortened V by 7 bases and J by 4 bases, and 11 bases separated the two germline ends. The CDR3: CASITGVGNTIYF. The CDR3 coding sequence is TGTGCCAGCATCACGGGGGTCGGAAACACCATATATTTT.

This clonotype was counted between two and nine times. V gene TRBV29-1 combines with J gene TRBJ1-3; 8 nucleotides match TRBD1. The V gene's germline CDR1 is SQVTM and CDR2 ANQGSEA. V lost 6 bases to trimming and J lost 4 bases; unmatched junction nucleotides: 11. CDR3 size: 15 residues. CDR3 in DNA: TGCAGCGTGACTCGGACAGGGTTGGGAGGAAACACCATATATTTT. This sequence encodes CSVTRTGLGGNTIYF. Full variable domain (rest looked up from reference TRBV29-1 and TRBJ1-3): SAVISQKPSRDICQRGTSLTIQCQVDSQVTMMFWYRQQPGQSLTLIATANQGSEATYESGFVIDKFPISRPNLTFSTLTVSNMSPEDSSIYLCSVTRTGLGGNTIYFGEGSWLTVV.

The J gene is TRBJ2-1, the V gene TRBV7-6, with 11 nucleotides matching TRBD2. Germline-derived CDR1 and CDR2 are SGHVS and FNYEAQ. This CDR3 comprises 16 residues. J was trimmed by 6 bases and V by 0 bases; bases with no gene match: 4. The DNA of the CDR3 is TGTGCCAGCAGCTTAGCTAGCGGGAGGGTATTCAATGAGCAGTTCTTC. Its translation is CASSLASGRVFNEQFF. Complete variable domain (other parts from reference TRBV7-6 and TRBJ2-1): GAGVSQSPRYKVTKRGQDVALRCDPISGHVSLYWYRQALGQGPEFLTYFNYEAQQDKSGLPNDRFSAERPEGSISTLTIQRTEQRDSAMYRCASSLASGRVFNEQFFGPGTRLTVL.

This chain connects TRBV5-5 to TRBJ1-2; no reliable D call. Trimming shortened V by 3 bases and J by 4 bases, and 7 bases separated the two germline ends. CDR3 length equals 12 residues. Germline CDR1 reads SGHKS; CDR2 reads YYEKEE (reference sequence). CDR3: CASSSHTYGYTF. The CDR3 bases are TGTGCCAGCAGCTCTCACACCTATGGCTACACCTTC. Full variable domain (remainder filled in from reference TRBV5-5 and TRBJ1-2): DAGVTQSPTHLIKTRGQQVTLRCSPISGHKSVSWYQQVLGQGPQFIFQYYEKEERGRGNFPDRFSARQFPNYSSELNVNALLLGDSALYLCASSSHTYGYTFGSGTRLTVV.

The V and J genes are TRBV6-9 and TRBJ1-6; D uncertain. Trimming left V 3 bases short and J 0 bases short, with 6 bases between. There are 15 residues in the CDR3. Germline V lookup: CDR1 MNHGY, CDR2 SVAAGI. The CDR3 region is CASSYISSYNSPLHF. The CDR3 DNA reads TGTGCCAGCAGTTACATCAGCTCCTATAATTCACCCCTCCACTTT.

The chain carries TRBV9 and TRBJ2-2; TRBD2 matches 8 bases. The CDR3 runs to 15 residues. Trimming removed 5 bases from V and 4 bases from J; junction bases left unmatched: 7. In germline, CDR1 is SGDLS, CDR2 YYNGEE. Here the CDR3 DNA reads TGTGCCAGCAGGAACCGGGAGGGGAGCACCGGGGAGCTGTTTTTT. Amino acid sequence: CASRNREGSTGELFF.

The chain combines TRBV9 with TRBJ2-2; D remains unclear. Germline V CDR1 and CDR2: SGDLS, YYNGEE. V was pared by 0 bases and J by 13 bases, with 10 bases between. The length of the CDR3 is 12 residues. CDR3 sequence: CASSVGETLLFF. CDR3 sequence (DNA): TGTGCCAGCAGCGTAGGAGAAACGTTGCTGTTTTTT.

This clonotype was observed a few times. The rearrangement joins TRBV28 to TRBJ2-2; 16 positions agree with TRBD2. CDR3 length: 20 amino acids. The ends lost 3 bases at V and 4 bases at J; junction bases unmatched: 11. CDR1 and CDR2 (germline): MDHEN, SYDVKM. Here the CDR3 DNA reads TGTGCCAGCAGTTTTCTGGGACTAGCGGGAGGGATAAGGGGCACCGGGGAGCTGTTTTTT. It specifies CASSFLGLAGGIRGTGELFF.

This clonotype was observed at least ten times. The chain links TRBV27 to TRBJ2-2, with D unclear. The germline V gene has CDR1 MNHEY and CDR2 SMNVEV (reference sequence). CDR3 length: 15 amino acids. V was trimmed by 3 bases and J by 1 base, leaving 9 bases between them. CDR3: CASSLASMNTGELFF. CDR3 in DNA: TGTGCCAGCAGTTTGGCCAGTATGAACACCGGGGAGCTGTTTTTT.

This chain links TRBV6-1 with TRBJ1-1; D unresolved. Trimming shortened V by 9 bases and J by 3 bases, and 11 bases separated the two germline ends. Germline assignment: CDR1 MNHNS and CDR2 SASEGT. The CDR3 covers 12 residues. As DNA, the CDR3 is TGTGCCAGTTCAAGAAGGGACACTGAAGCTTTCTTT. Protein: CASSRRDTEAFF.

This clonotype was picked up many times. In DNA, the CDR3 is TGTGCCAGCAGCCCCCGCTACCAAGAGACCCAGTACTTC. Its protein is CASSPRYQETQYF. The chain combines TRBV7-8 with TRBJ2-5; D not certain. The CDR3 has 13 residues. V lost 5 bases to trimming and J lost 0 bases, with 7 bases between them. The germline V gene encodes CDR1 SGHVS and CDR2 FQNEAQ.

This clonotype turned up a few times. The J gene is TRBJ2-1, the V gene TRBV5-1; D is undetermined. Germline V lookup: CDR1 SGHRS, CDR2 YFSETQ. With 0 bases removed from V and 8 bases from J, the gap between germline ends came to 6 bases. CDR3 length: 12 amino acids. For the CDR3, the DNA is TGCGCCAGCAGCTTGGACTTAGATGAGCAGTTCTTC. This sequence encodes CASSLDLDEQFF.

This clonotype was found a few times. The chain couples TRBV20-1 to TRBJ2-2, with 11 nucleotides matching TRBD2. The CDR3 has 18 amino acids. Germline V lookup: CDR1 DFQATT, CDR2 SNEGSKA (reference sequence). V dropped 0 bases and J dropped 4; count of bases not matched to a gene: 10. The CDR3 DNA reads as TGCAGTGCTAGAGATGGGGTAGCGGGAGGGACACTCACCGGGGAGCTGTTTTTT. Its translation: CSARDGVAGGTLTGELFF.

The chain couples TRBV7-6 to TRBJ1-2; D remains unclear. This CDR3 comprises 14 residues. The ends were cut back, 1 base at V and 6 bases at J, with 12 bases in the middle. Germline V CDR1 and CDR2: SGHVS, FNYEAQ. The CDR3 DNA is TGTGCCAGCAGCTTAGGTGGGCAGCCAGATGGCTACACCTTC. Its translation: CASSLGGQPDGYTF. The variable domain in full, with the rest retrieved from reference TRBV7-6 and TRBJ1-2, is GAGVSQSPRYKVTKRGQDVALRCDPISGHVSLYWYRQALGQGPEFLTYFNYEAQQDKSGLPNDRFSAERPEGSISTLTIQRTEQRDSAMYRCASSLGGQPDGYTFGSGTRLTVV.

At least ten counts were recorded for this clonotype. V gene TRBV28 combines with J gene TRBJ2-1, with 7 bases that match TRBD2. Unmatched junction bases numbered 4, after V lost 7 bases and J lost 7 bases. Germline V gene lookup returns CDR1 MDHEN and CDR2 SYDVKM. CDR3 length: 12 amino acids. Written as DNA, the CDR3 is TGTGCCAGCACGAGGCGGGGGAATGAGCAGTTCTTC. As protein: CASTRRGNEQFF.

Regarding this clonotype: This could be a read error, since a much larger clone is one nucleotide away. Here the CDR3 reads CATSRVGSGQSAFF. CDR3 bases: TGTGCCACCAGCAGAGTCGGCTCGGGTCAATCAGCTTTCTTT. The rearrangement uses TRBV15 and TRBJ1-1; D ambiguous. CDR1 and CDR2 from the germline V gene are LNHNV and YYDKDF (reference sequence). CDR3 size: 14 residues. Trimming removed 1 base from V and 10 bases from J, with 16 bases in between.

The rearrangement joins TRBV7-3 to TRBJ1-1, with D possibly being TRBD1 (5 bases). V lost 2 bases to trimming and J lost 2 bases, with 15 bases between them. This CDR3 is built from 16 residues. CDR1 and CDR2 (germline): SGHTA, FQGTGA. The CDR3 nucleotides are TGTGCCAGCAGCTTAGGGCGACCGGGGCCCAACACTGAAGCTTTCTTT. Translation gives CASSLGRPGPNTEAFF. The complete variable domain, with remaining parts taken from reference TRBV7-3 and TRBJ1-1, reads GAGVSQTPSNKVTEKGKYVELRCDPISGHTALYWYRQSLGQGPEFLIYFQGTGAADDSGLPNDRFFAVRPEGSVSTLKIQRTERGDSAVYLCASSLGRPGPNTEAFFGQGTRLTVV.

This clonotype was detected only a few times. The junction does not match germline at one end; this may be a read error. The CDR3 nucleotides are TGTGCCGGCAGCCCGAGAGGACAGGGCTACTATGGCTACACCTTC. Encoded protein: CAGSPRGQGYYGYTF. The rearrangement links TRBV27 to TRBJ1-2; TRBD1 matches at 8 bases. The germline gives CDR1 MNHEY, CDR2 SMNVEV (reference sequence). The CDR3 length is 15 residues.

The rearrangement uses TRBV9 and TRBJ1-3, with D unclear. With 0 bases removed from V and 2 bases from J, the gap between germline ends came to 12 bases. The germline V gene encodes CDR1 SGDLS and CDR2 YYNGEE. The CDR3 extends over 16 amino acids. Written as DNA, the CDR3 is TGTGCCAGCAGCGTAGCCAGCCATCCTACTGGAAACACCATATATTTT. It codes for CASSVASHPTGNTIYF.

The chain carries TRBV19 and TRBJ1-5; 10 bases align to TRBD1. The ends lost 4 bases at V and 6 bases at J; junction bases unmatched: 9. Germline assignment: CDR1 LNHDA and CDR2 SQIVND (reference sequence). CDR3 size: 16 residues. The CDR3 sequence: CASSTRTGGGVQPQHF. The CDR3 nucleotides read TGTGCCAGTAGTACTAGGACAGGGGGAGGAGTTCAGCCCCAGCATTTT.

Regarding this clonotype: At one end, the junction sequence differs from germline, possibly due to a read error. The chain carries TRBV7-2 and TRBJ1-1; maybe TRBD1 (5 bases). This CDR3 contains 16 residues. Germline V gene data show CDR1 as SGHTA and CDR2 as FQGNSA. Written as DNA, the CDR3 is TGTGCCAGCAGCCTCCGGTCAGGGTTGAGGAACACTGGAGCTTTCTTT. It yields the protein CASSLRSGLRNTGAFF.

This clonotype was seen at least ten times. V gene TRBV28 combines with J gene TRBJ2-2, with D perhaps TRBD1 (6 bases). The CDR3 is 13 amino acids. The germline V gene encodes CDR1 MDHEN and CDR2 SYDVKM. Deletions cut 7 bases from V and 6 bases from J, with 12 bases between. The CDR3, as DNA: TGTGCCAGCACGCACAGGGTATCCGGGGAGCTGTTTTTT. The encoded protein is CASTHRVSGELFF.

This clonotype was counted only a few times. The chain recombines TRBV19 with TRBJ1-2; TRBD1 might be the D (5 bases). Trimming cost V 5 bases and J 0 bases, with 13 bases left between them. The germline V gene encodes CDR1 LNHDA and CDR2 SQIVND (reference sequence). CDR3 length: 15 residues. CDR3 sequence (DNA): TGTGCCAGTAGTCCTCAGGGTTCAGCTAACTATGGCTACACCTTC. It specifies CASSPQGSANYGYTF. The complete variable domain, with remaining parts taken from reference TRBV19 and TRBJ1-2, reads DGGITQSPKYLFRKEGQNVTLSCEQNLNHDAMYWYRQDPGQGLRLIYYSQIVNDFQKGDIAEGYSVSREKKESFPLTVTSAQKNPTAFYLCASSPQGSANYGYTFGSGTRLTVV.

There are a few counts of this clonotype. The chain is built from TRBV9 and TRBJ1-6; D uncertain. The ends were cut back, 1 base at V and 2 bases at J, with 4 bases in the middle. From germline, CDR1 is SGDLS and CDR2 YYNGEE. This CDR3 comprises 14 residues. CDR3 sequence reads: CASSVTAYNSPLHF. The CDR3 DNA follows: TGTGCCAGCAGCGTAACCGCCTATAATTCACCCCTCCACTTT.

At least ten counts were recorded for this clonotype. This sequence joins TRBV2 and TRBJ2-1, with 7 bases that match TRBD2. CDR1 SNHLY and CDR2 FYNNEI come from the germline V gene. The CDR3 is 14 amino acids. With 7 bases clipped from V and 10 bases from J, the junction kept 13 bases outside the gene matches. The CDR3 region has the DNA TGTGCCAGCACCGAGAGACTAGCTGCACAGGAGCAGTTCTTC. It yields the protein CASTERLAAQEQFF.